These 24 T cell receptor beta chains share one sample of origin, sequenced in a study of blood T cell repertoires in COVID-19. Here immunoSEQ multiplex PCR was the method, and the copy in TCRdb shows in-frame clones only, minus some. Among 310,000 or so clones, about 85% were seen once, and the ten largest hold approximately 6%. The sequenced sample consisted of PBMCs or T cells enriched from blood (not recorded which). These receptors all come from a woman in her twenties or thirties who had recovered from COVID-19.

The V gene is TRBV6-5, the J gene TRBJ1-2; D is possibly TRBD1 (6 bases). V was cut by 3 bases and J by 8 bases, with 13 bases left in between. This CDR3 contains 13 residues. Germline values: CDR1 MNHEY, CDR2 SVGAGI. The CDR3 protein is CASSYSQGFGYTF. The CDR3 DNA reads TGTGCCAGCAGTTATTCCCAGGGGTTCGGCTACACCTTC.

V usage is TRBV27 and J usage is TRBJ1-5; no clear D. V lost 9 bases and J lost 2, with 8 bases in between. Per germline, CDR1 MNHEY and CDR2 SMNVEV (reference sequence). The CDR3 spans 12 residues. CDR3 amino acids: CASRFGNQPQHF. The CDR3, as DNA: TGTGCCAGTCGGTTCGGCAATCAGCCCCAGCATTTT.

The chain carries TRBV19 and TRBJ2-7, with D hard to call. The V gene lost 6 bases and the J gene lost 0 bases, with 12 bases spanning the gap. The CDR3 loop spans 14 amino acids. Germline CDR1 and CDR2: LNHDA and SQIVND (reference sequence). This chain's CDR3 is CASRYSSFSYEQYF. The DNA of the CDR3 is TGTGCCAGTAGGTACTCAAGCTTCTCCTACGAGCAGTACTTC.

This chain links TRBV11-2 with TRBJ1-1; no firm D call. Germline CDR1 reads SGHAT; CDR2 reads FQNNGV. The CDR3 has 12 amino acids. V dropped 5 bases and J dropped 8 bases, with 12 bases sitting between them. This CDR3 reads CASSHTEDEAFF. The CDR3 DNA follows: TGTGCCAGCAGCCACACGGAGGACGAAGCTTTCTTT.

The chain employs TRBV5-8 and TRBJ1-5; no reliable D call. Trimming took 5 bases from V and 9 from J, leaving 9 bases between them. The CDR3 length is 11 residues. Germline CDR1 is SGHTS and CDR2 is YDEGEE. CDR3 nucleotides: TGTGCCAGCAGTACGGGTTGGCCCCAGCATTTT. This gives the protein CASSTGWPQHF.

V and J are TRBV30 and TRBJ2-1; D remains unclear. Germline CDR1 reads GTSNPN; CDR2 reads SVGIG (reference sequence). The CDR3 has 12 amino acids. Between the trimmed V and J ends, which lost 6 bases and 0 bases, there was a span of 6 bases. This CDR3 reads CACGSSYNEQFF. CDR3 DNA: TGTGCCTGTGGCAGCTCCTACAATGAGCAGTTCTTC.

This clone turned up a few times. The chain carries TRBV6-5 and TRBJ1-6, with D perhaps TRBD1 (6 bases). Germline CDR1 MNHEY, CDR2 SVGAGI. The CDR3 consists of 14 residues. The V end was cut by 6 bases, the J end by 8 bases, with 14 bases between. The CDR3 here is CASRQGRGDSPLHF. Here the CDR3 DNA reads TGTGCCAGCAGACAGGGCCGAGGGGATTCACCCCTCCACTTT.

The rearrangement joins TRBV6-1 to TRBJ1-2, with D possibly being TRBD1 (6 bases). The germline V and J ends were trimmed by 7 bases and 4 bases, with 16 bases remaining between them. The CDR3 length is 14 residues. Per the germline V gene, CDR1 is MNHNS and CDR2 is SASEGT. The CDR3 sequence: CASTYRTDGYGYTF. Here the CDR3 DNA reads TGTGCCAGCACCTACAGGACAGACGGCTATGGCTACACCTTC.

This chain connects TRBV7-9 to TRBJ2-7; D is possibly TRBD1 (5 bases). Trimming stripped 6 bases from V and 1 base from J, with 10 bases between. Germline V lookup: CDR1 SEHNR, CDR2 FQNEAQ (reference sequence). The CDR3 runs to 13 residues. The CDR3 DNA reads as TGTGCCAGCAGGACAGCGACATCCTACGAGCAGTACTTC. This gives the protein CASRTATSYEQYF.

V gene TRBV18 combines with J gene TRBJ1-1, with D possibly being TRBD1 (6 bases). V dropped 4 bases and J dropped 0 bases, with 9 bases sitting between them. Looked up from germline, CDR1 is KGHSH and CDR2 is LQKENI. The CDR3 runs 14 residues. The CDR3 is CASSRGPVNTEAFF. DNA for the CDR3: TGTGCCAGCTCACGGGGGCCCGTGAACACTGAAGCTTTCTTT.

The rearrangement links TRBV18 to TRBJ2-3, with D possibly matching TRBD1 (6 bases). Germline assignment: CDR1 KGHSH and CDR2 LQKENI. V was shortened by 6 bases and J by 0 bases, with 13 bases between the two germline ends. The CDR3 consists of 15 residues. CDR3 sequence: CASSPGTTSTDTQYF. The CDR3 DNA sequence: TGTGCCAGCTCCCCCGGGACAACTAGCACAGATACGCAGTATTTT.

The chain joins TRBV7-6 to TRBJ1-1, with D hard to call. Looked up from germline, CDR1 is SGHVS and CDR2 is FNYEAQ. Trimming removed 1 base from V and 4 bases from J, with 4 bases in between. The CDR3 has 12 residues. The CDR3 sequence is CASSLGSTEAFF. CDR3 DNA: TGTGCCAGCAGCTTAGGGAGCACTGAAGCTTTCTTT.

This chain connects TRBV3-1 (or the pseudogene TRBV3-2) to TRBJ1-1; D gene ambiguous. Germline V gene lookup returns CDR1 LGHDT and CDR2 YNNKEL (reference sequence). The CDR3 has 11 amino acids. V was cut by 4 bases and J by 6 bases, with 6 bases left in between. The chain's CDR3 is CASSREAEAFF. CDR3 in DNA: TGTGCCAGCAGCCGTGAGGCTGAAGCTTTCTTT.

This clone was seen only a few times. V and J are TRBV19 and TRBJ1-5, with 9 bases aligning to TRBD1. V trimming: 5 bases; J trimming: 6 bases; junction bases outside the gene matches: 2. CDR3 size: 13 residues. Looked up from germline, CDR1 is LNHDA and CDR2 is SQIVND (reference sequence). CDR3: CASSGDRVQPQHF. The CDR3, as DNA: TGTGCCAGTAGTGGGGACAGGGTTCAGCCCCAGCATTTT.

This sequence joins TRBV27 and TRBJ1-1; D unclear. The CDR3 spans 13 residues. Germline assignment: CDR1 MNHEY and CDR2 SMNVEV (reference sequence). V shed 0 bases and J shed 5 bases, with 7 bases lying between them. This chain's CDR3 is CASSLSRLTEAFF. CDR3 DNA sequence: TGTGCCAGCAGTTTATCGAGACTTACTGAAGCTTTCTTT.

The V call is TRBV4-1, the J call TRBJ1-2; D remains unclear. This CDR3 has 15 amino acids. Germline V lookup: CDR1 MGHRA, CDR2 YSYEKL. Trimming shortened V by 1 base and J by 2 bases, and 11 bases separated the two germline ends. The CDR3 bases are TGCGCCAGCAGCCAAGCCTCAGGATTAAACTATGGCTACACCTTC. This gives the protein CASSQASGLNYGYTF.

The CDR3 here is CASSIESPTGFYNEQFF. In DNA form, the CDR3 reads TGTGCCAGTAGTATTGAATCCCCGACAGGGTTCTACAATGAGCAGTTCTTC. The V gene is TRBV19, the J gene TRBJ2-1; 7 nucleotides line up with TRBD1. Germline V lookup: CDR1 LNHDA, CDR2 SQIVND (reference sequence). V was clipped by 3 bases and J by 3 bases; unmatched bases: 11. There are 17 residues in the CDR3.

This rearrangement joins TRBV6-5 to TRBJ2-5, with 9 positions matching TRBD1. The CDR3 runs 16 residues. Germline CDR1 MNHEY, CDR2 SVGAGI. With 0 bases clipped from V and 3 bases from J, the junction kept 5 bases outside the gene matches. The CDR3 sequence is CASSYSLGQGKETQYF. The CDR3 DNA follows: TGTGCCAGCAGTTACTCACTCGGACAGGGGAAAGAGACCCAGTACTTC.

The chain recombines TRBV19 with TRBJ1-2; D gene ambiguous. V lost 5 bases to trimming and J lost 4 bases, with 14 bases between them. This CDR3 region has 14 residues. Germline loops: CDR1 LNHDA, CDR2 SQIVND (reference sequence). The CDR3 loop reads CASSLSVAAYGYTF. CDR3 coding DNA: TGTGCCAGTAGTTTATCAGTGGCGGCCTATGGCTACACCTTC.

V and J are TRBV13 and TRBJ1-1; no firm D call. The CDR3 covers 13 residues. Germline V gives CDR1 PRHDT, CDR2 FYEKMQ (reference sequence). Deletions cut 8 bases from V and 0 bases from J, with 10 bases between. The CDR3 is CASLGGMNTEAFF. The CDR3 region has the DNA TGTGCCAGCCTGGGAGGGATGAACACTGAAGCTTTCTTT.

The J gene is TRBJ2-7, the V gene TRBV5-4; 7 bases line up with TRBD2. The CDR3 is 16 amino acids. With V trimmed by 4 bases and J by 2 bases, 12 bases remained unmatched. Germline V CDR1 and CDR2: SGHNT, YYREEE (reference sequence). CDR3 in DNA: TGTGCCAGCAGCCCCGCCCGGGCTAGCGGTACCTACGAGCAGTACTTC. Its translation is CASSPARASGTYEQYF.

The rearrangement joins TRBV5-5 to TRBJ2-7, with 9 bases lining up with TRBD1. V shed 5 bases, J shed 2 bases, and the junction held 5 bases outside the gene matches. The CDR3 runs to 14 residues. Germline CDR1 SGHKS, CDR2 YYEKEE (reference sequence). DNA of the CDR3: TGTGCCAGCAGTCATCGACAGGGGGCCTACGAGCAGTACTTC. Translating gives CASSHRQGAYEQYF.

This chain links TRBV9 with TRBJ1-1, with D uncertain. CDR3 length equals 13 residues. CDR1 is SGDLS, CDR2 YYNGEE, per germline. V lost 0 bases, J lost 6 bases, and 9 bases lay in between. The CDR3 is CASSVEGRAEAFF. The CDR3 nucleotides are TGTGCCAGCAGCGTAGAAGGGCGGGCTGAAGCTTTCTTT.

The chain carries TRBV5-1 and TRBJ1-2; D might be TRBD1 (5 bases). The CDR3 contains 11 residues. V lost 5 bases, J lost 6 bases, and 8 bases lay in between. CDR1 is SGHRS and CDR2 is YFSETQ in the germline V gene. The CDR3 protein is CASRQEDGYTF. In DNA, the CDR3 is TGCGCCAGCAGACAGGAAGATGGCTACACCTTC.